The entry that follows covers one TCR beta chain sequence. This clonotype has a count of ten or more. The antigen this receptor binds is unknown. Nothing much larger sits one base from this clone, and base qualities are not available. A case-control design nested within a healthcare worker cohort in London, UK, was used, with weekly nasopharyngeal swab PCR tests and blood sampling performed. Healthcare workers were recruited during the week of the UK lockdown, between 23 and 31 March 2020, and followed weekly for up to 16 weeks. This specimen belongs to a study of early T cells in non-severe SARS-CoV-2 infection (dated by TCRdb to about 2021). For context, the study as a whole: Because TCR sequencing was done on bulk RNA from unsorted whole blood, the alpha and beta chains could not be paired. Broad study findings and their caveats: VDJdb matching was skewed toward anti-spike CD8 responses and likely underestimated virus-specific expansions, missing private and CD4 specificities.

CDR1 SGHAT and CDR2 FQNNGV were looked up in the germline V gene. From the cysteine through the phenylalanine, the CDR3 covers 14 amino acids. Only the CDR3 region is kept as DNA, spanning 42 bases read in frame from base 1. V loses 1 base, J loses 4 bases, and the germline ends lie 8 bases apart. Libraries were made using 5' RACE. The run used a NextSeq 500. In the TCR library protocol, unique molecular identifiers were attached to individual cDNA molecules to correct for PCR bias and sequencing error. Both TCR alpha and beta chains were sequenced, and tight co-correlation was observed between alpha and beta sequence abundances in each sample. For the original study's pipeline: Decombinator V4 was used to perform V gene, J gene and CDR3 annotation of TCR sequences. TCRs were defined as expanded if a significant change between any two time points was detected under a Poisson model with p below 0.0001. TCR abundances were normalised to the total number of TCRs sequenced per sample and expressed as counts per million. MAIT TCRs were defined by TRAV1-2 paired with TRAJ12, TRAJ20 or TRAJ33, and iNKT TCRs by TRAV10 paired with TRAJ18. VDJdb, accessed on 1 November 2021, was searched for TCRs annotated for CMV, EBV and SARS-CoV-2, and TCRs annotated for more than one antigen were excluded. In TCRdb, the public reads were trimmed at Q25 with fastp and aligned with MiXCR, with productive beta chains retained. Rows with a matching CDR3 protein are joined into one entry that keeps the most common DNA and genes. TCRdb, rather than the study authors, made the V and J calls. The table for this sample lists fewer than 40,000 distinct CDR3 sequences; over 6.5% of them were counted only once. 2.5% to 3% of the sample rests with the top ten.

The chain is assembled from TRBV11-2 and TRBJ1-3; a tentative D match to TRBD1 spans 6 bases. Sequencing was done on a sample of whole blood. The clonotype was recovered from an adult who was a healthcare worker with PCR-confirmed SARS-CoV-2 infection or an uninfected control (not recorded which). The CDR3: CASSLVRGGNTIYF. The nucleotide sequence reads TGTGCCAGCAGCTTAGTGAGGGGGGGAAACACCATATATTTT.